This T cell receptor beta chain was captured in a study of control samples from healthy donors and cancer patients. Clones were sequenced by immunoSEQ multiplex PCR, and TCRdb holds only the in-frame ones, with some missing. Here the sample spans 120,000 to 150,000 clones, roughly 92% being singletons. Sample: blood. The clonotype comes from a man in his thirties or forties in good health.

The CDR3 loop reads CASSHRDQNTEAFF. The CDR3 DNA reads TGTGCCAGCAGTCACAGGGACCAGAACACTGAAGCTTTCTTT. This rearrangement joins TRBV6-2 or TRBV6-3 to TRBJ1-1; D might be TRBD1 (6 bases). The CDR3 length is 14 residues. The V gene lost 5 bases and the J gene lost 1 base, with 11 bases spanning the gap. Germline lookup yields CDR1 MNHEY and CDR2 SVGEGT.